This passage covers 3 T cell receptor beta chains from one sample sequenced in a study of blood T cell repertoires in COVID-19. Assay: immunoSEQ multiplex PCR; the TCRdb copy retains only in-frame clones and omits some. This table has 200,000 to 300,000 clones, roughly 82% appearing once. The sequencing sample was made of peripheral blood. These receptors all stem from a middle-aged man who had recovered from COVID-19.

This clone was detected once. V gene TRBV12-3 or TRBV12-4 combines with J gene TRBJ1-1; possibly TRBD1 for D (6 bases). This CDR3 spans 13 amino acids. V was shortened by 7 bases and J by 5 bases, with 14 bases between the two germline ends. The CDR3 protein is CASISTGWTEAFF. The CDR3 DNA reads as TGTGCCAGCATTTCCACAGGGTGGACTGAAGCTTTCTTT.

The chain links TRBV5-1 to TRBJ2-1, with 8 bases matching TRBD2. The CDR3 covers 14 residues. Trimming removed 4 bases from V and 7 bases from J; junction bases left unmatched: 7. Germline loops: CDR1 SGHRS, CDR2 YFSETQ. CDR3 loop: CASSPLTSENEQFF. Written as DNA, the CDR3 is TGCGCCAGCAGCCCGCTGACTAGCGAGAATGAGCAGTTCTTC. The full variable domain, with the rest looked up from reference TRBV5-1 and TRBJ2-1, is KAGVTQTPRYLIKTRGQQVTLSCSPISGHRSVSWYQQTPGQGLQFLFEYFSETQRNKGNFPGRFSGRQFSNSRSEMNVSTLELGDSALYLCASSPLTSENEQFFGPGTRLTVL.

A note on this clone: This sample includes further DNA sequences coding for the same CDR3. In DNA form, the CDR3 reads TGTGCCAGCAGCTTAGGAGACAGGCGGAACACTGAAGCTTTCTTT. Translated, it gives CASSLGDRRNTEAFF. This chain connects TRBV7-2 to TRBJ1-1; a possible D gene is TRBD1 (6 bases). The germline gives CDR1 SGHTA, CDR2 FQGNSA. This CDR3 has 15 residues. Trimming left V 1 base short and J 1 base short, with 10 bases between.